The 21 T cell receptor beta chains in this list originate from one sample, sequenced in a study of OX40 agonist ivuxolimab in advanced cancers. Library preparation employed the immunoSEQ multiplex PCR assay. What TCRdb holds here is the immuneACCESS table cut down to in-frame rearrangements. Part of the clones is not present; checked against another copy, under half of the missing clones reflect an unresolved V gene, and the others are unexplained. The sample includes 20,000 or so clones, with 79% observed a single time. In total, the top ten clones hold around 33% of the sample. The source was CD4+ or CD8+ T cells sorted from blood, collected in a trial of the OX40 agonist ivuxolimab. These receptors were obtained from an adult with an advanced solid tumor such as melanoma, head and neck, liver or kidney cancer.

This clone is medium-sized (0.01 to 0.1%) in the sample. The chain carries TRBV10-3 and TRBJ1-4; D remains ambiguous. Germline V gene lookup returns CDR1 ENHRY and CDR2 SYGVKD. The CDR3 sequence is 15 residues long. V was shortened by 0 bases and J by 3 bases, with 8 bases between the two germline ends. CDR3 DNA sequence: TGTGCCATCAGTGAGTCTACAGAAGCTAATGAAAAACTGTTTTTT. This translates into CAISESTEANEKLFF.

Here the CDR3 reads CASSQGTGNFYSPLHF. DNA for the CDR3: TGCGCCAGCAGCCAAGGTACAGGGAACTTTTATTCACCCCTCCACTTT. The J gene is TRBJ1-6, the V gene TRBV4-1, with TRBD1 as a possible D gene (6 bases). Germline CDR1 and CDR2: MGHRA and YSYEKL. V gave up 1 base and J gave up 8 bases, with 15 bases separating them. The CDR3 runs to 16 residues.

The chain uses TRBV12-5 and TRBJ2-6, with unresolved D. Trimming stripped 6 bases from V and 3 bases from J, with 9 bases between. CDR3 length equals 14 residues. Germline V gene lookup returns CDR1 LGHNT and CDR2 FRNRAP. The CDR3, as DNA: TGTGCTAGTGGGCCGGACGATGGGGCCAACGTCCTGACTTTC. This sequence encodes CASGPDDGANVLTF. The full variable domain, with the rest looked up from reference TRBV12-5 and TRBJ2-6, is DARVTQTPRHKVTEMGQEVTMRCQPILGHNTVFWYRQTMMQGLELLAYFRNRAPLDDSGMPKDRFSAEMPDATLATLKIQPSEPRDSAVYFCASGPDDGANVLTFGAGSRLTVL.

This chain uses TRBV14 with TRBJ2-7; unclear D gene. Per the germline V gene, CDR1 is SGHDN and CDR2 is FVKESK. V lost 1 base and J lost 4, with 2 bases in between. This CDR3 is 11 amino acids long. CDR3 protein: CASSQVYEQYF. CDR3 DNA: TGTGCCAGCAGCCAAGTTTACGAGCAGTACTTC.

The chain recombines TRBV4-2 with TRBJ2-7; D unresolved. V was cut by 0 bases and J by 3 bases, with 3 bases left in between. From germline, CDR1 is LGHNA and CDR2 YNFKEQ. This CDR3 comprises 12 residues. The CDR3 DNA is TGTGCCAGCAGCCAAGAACGCTACGAGCAGTACTTC. Translated: CASSQERYEQYF.

There are a few counts of this clone. The chain has TRBV2 and TRBJ1-5; D gene uncertain. The CDR3 spans 13 residues. Germline CDR1 reads SNHLY; CDR2 reads FYNNEI. Trimming shortened V by 10 bases and J by 3 bases, and 13 bases separated the two germline ends. Here the CDR3 reads CAIQHGHNQPQHF. CDR3 coding DNA: TGTGCCATACAGCATGGGCACAATCAGCCCCAGCATTTT. Complete variable domain (other parts from reference TRBV2 and TRBJ1-5): EPEVTQTPSHQVTQMGQEVILRCVPISNHLYFYWYRQILGQKVEFLVSFYNNEISEKSEIFDDQFSVERPDGSNFTLKIRSTKLEDSAMYFCAIQHGHNQPQHFGDGTRLSIL.

The V and J genes are TRBV28 and TRBJ1-1, with a possible D match to TRBD1 (6 bases). The ends were cut back, 8 bases at V and 0 bases at J, with 16 bases in the middle. The CDR3 spans 15 residues. In germline, CDR1 is MDHEN, CDR2 SYDVKM. The CDR3 DNA is TGTGCCAGCTTTGATTGGGGGGCCGTGAACACTGAAGCTTTCTTT. The encoded protein is CASFDWGAVNTEAFF.

The chain carries TRBV6-6 and TRBJ2-7; no clear D. CDR1 MNHNY and CDR2 SVGAGI come from the germline V gene (reference sequence). This CDR3 contains 13 residues. Trimming cost V 6 bases and J 3 bases, with 12 bases left between them. CDR3 residues: CASSPRANYEQYF. In nucleotides, the CDR3 is TGTGCCAGCAGCCCAAGGGCCAACTACGAGCAGTACTTC.

The rearrangement links TRBV4-3 to TRBJ1-4; D call uncertain. V was shortened by 3 bases and J by 2 bases, with 10 bases between the two germline ends. Germline V CDR1 and CDR2: LGHNA, YSLEER. The CDR3 length is 15 residues. CDR3 sequence (DNA): TGCGCCAGCAGCCAGGGAGGGTTTACTAATGAAAAACTGTTTTTT. This codes for CASSQGGFTNEKLFF.

The V call is TRBV7-9, the J call TRBJ1-3, with D possibly matching TRBD1 (6 bases). The CDR3 extends over 16 amino acids. V lost 6 bases and J 4 bases, leaving 19 bases between the germline ends. Germline assignment: CDR1 SEHNR and CDR2 FQNEAQ (reference sequence). CDR3 bases: TGTGCCAGCAGAGATCAAGGGGGGCTGAAGGGAAACACCATATATTTT. This encodes CASRDQGGLKGNTIYF.

This clone showed up just a few times. The genes are TRBV7-6 and TRBJ2-7; TRBD1 is a possible D gene (6 bases). CDR1 is SGHVS and CDR2 is FNYEAQ in the germline V gene. V dropped 5 bases and J dropped 3 bases, with 14 bases sitting between them. The CDR3 spans 14 residues. The CDR3 DNA is TGTGCCAGCAGCCCCCGGGACACCCACTACGAGCAGTACTTC. It yields the protein CASSPRDTHYEQYF.

The chain couples TRBV11-3 to TRBJ1-1; D is ambiguous. Between the trimmed V and J ends, which lost 8 bases and 5 bases, there was a span of 3 bases. This CDR3 is built from 9 residues. CDR1 is SGHNT, CDR2 YENEEA, per germline. In DNA form, the CDR3 reads TGTGCCAGCGGAACTGAAGCTTTCTTT. The encoded protein is CASGTEAFF.

Only one count was recorded for this clone. This chain connects TRBV6-1 to TRBJ1-5, with TRBD1 matching 7 bases. In germline, CDR1 is MNHNS, CDR2 SASEGT. The CDR3 has 15 amino acids. With 5 bases clipped from V and 1 base from J, the junction kept 5 bases outside the gene matches. In nucleotides, the CDR3 is TGTGCCAGCAGTACACAGGGGTACAGCAATCAGCCCCAGCATTTT. Translated: CASSTQGYSNQPQHF.

J is TRBJ2-7 and V is TRBV13; possibly TRBD1 for D (5 bases). There are 13 residues in the CDR3. Trimming shortened V by 3 bases and J by 1 base, and 7 bases separated the two germline ends. From germline, CDR1 is PRHDT and CDR2 FYEKMQ (reference sequence). This CDR3 is CASSFRESYEQYF. The CDR3, as DNA: TGTGCCAGCAGCTTCAGGGAATCCTACGAGCAGTACTTC.

V gene TRBV5-4 combines with J gene TRBJ1-4; D is uncertain. V was clipped by 9 bases and J by 10 bases, with 13 bases between them. This CDR3 is built from 11 residues. From germline, CDR1 is SGHNT and CDR2 YYREEE (reference sequence). The CDR3 DNA sequence: TGTGCCACCAGGTCGGCCGGAAAACTGTTTTTT. This sequence encodes CATRSAGKLFF. The full variable domain, rest sourced from reference TRBV5-4 and TRBJ1-4, is ETGVTQSPTHLIKTRGQQVTLRCSSQSGHNTVSWYQQALGQGPQFIFQYYREEENGRGNFPPRFSGLQFPNYSSELNVNALELDDSALYLCATRSAGKLFFGSGTQLSVL.

The chain links TRBV7-9 to TRBJ2-4; perhaps TRBD1 as D (5 bases). V lost 2 bases and J 7 bases, leaving 12 bases between the germline ends. The germline V gene encodes CDR1 SEHNR and CDR2 FQNEAQ (reference sequence). The CDR3 covers 14 residues. As DNA, the CDR3 is TGTGCCAGCAGCTTAATACAAGGGGATAACATTCAGTACTTC. Translating gives CASSLIQGDNIQYF. The variable domain in full, with the rest retrieved from reference TRBV7-9 and TRBJ2-4, is DTGVSQNPRHKITKRGQNVTFRCDPISEHNRLYWYRQTLGQGPEFLTYFQNEAQLEKSRLLSDRFSAERPKGSFSTLEIQRTEQGDSAMYLCASSLIQGDNIQYFGAGTRLSVL.

The chain has TRBV6-5 and TRBJ2-7; D perhaps matches TRBD2 (5 bases). This CDR3 has 14 residues. Germline assignment: CDR1 MNHEY and CDR2 SVGAGI. Trimming took off 1 base at V and 2 bases at J, with 9 bases between the two ends. Here the CDR3 reads CASSYFPGTYEQYF. The CDR3, as DNA: TGTGCCAGCAGTTACTTCCCGGGGACCTACGAGCAGTACTTC.

V usage is TRBV4-1 and J usage is TRBJ2-1; D might be TRBD2 (5 bases). Trimming removed 2 bases at V and 6 bases at J, with 17 bases between. This CDR3 contains 16 residues. Germline CDR1 MGHRA, CDR2 YSYEKL. CDR3 sequence (DNA): TGCGCCAGCAGCCAATTTGAGGGCAACCCTCTCAATGAGCAGTTCTTC. This codes for CASSQFEGNPLNEQFF.

The chain employs TRBV28 and TRBJ1-2, with D unclear. This CDR3 has 14 amino acids. Germline V gives CDR1 MDHEN, CDR2 SYDVKM. Deletions cut 3 bases from V and 4 bases from J, with 12 bases between. The CDR3 loop is CASSFYFQTYGYTF. CDR3 bases: TGTGCCAGCAGTTTCTATTTCCAGACCTATGGCTACACCTTC.

The chain is built from TRBV27 and TRBJ2-7; perhaps TRBD2 as D (6 bases). Germline loops: CDR1 MNHEY, CDR2 SMNVEV (reference sequence). This CDR3 comprises 15 residues. Trimming shortened V by 8 bases and J by 7 bases, and 24 bases separated the two germline ends. The CDR3 sequence: CASVKPGTLGWEQYF. The DNA for the CDR3 is TGTGCCAGCGTCAAGCCCGGGACTCTCGGATGGGAGCAGTACTTC.

The V and J genes are TRBV20-1 and TRBJ1-1; no reliable D call. CDR1 and CDR2 from the germline V gene are DFQATT and SNEGSKA (reference sequence). This CDR3 is built from 11 residues. The V and J ends lost 6 bases and 5 bases respectively, with 10 bases between them. The CDR3 loop is CSAIRETEAFF. The CDR3 bases are TGCAGTGCCATCAGAGAAACTGAAGCTTTCTTT.